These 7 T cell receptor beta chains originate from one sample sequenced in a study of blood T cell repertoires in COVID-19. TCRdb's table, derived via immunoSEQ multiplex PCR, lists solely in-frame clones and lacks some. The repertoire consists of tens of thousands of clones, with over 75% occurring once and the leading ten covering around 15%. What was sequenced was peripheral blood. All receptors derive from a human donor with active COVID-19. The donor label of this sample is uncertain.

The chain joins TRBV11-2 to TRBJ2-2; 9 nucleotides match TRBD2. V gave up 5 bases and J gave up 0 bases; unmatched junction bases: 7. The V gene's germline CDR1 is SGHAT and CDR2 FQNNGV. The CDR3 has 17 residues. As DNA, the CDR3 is TGTGCCAGCAGCCCAAGAAGCGGGGGGACGAACACCGGGGAGCTGTTTTTT. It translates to CASSPRSGGTNTGELFF.

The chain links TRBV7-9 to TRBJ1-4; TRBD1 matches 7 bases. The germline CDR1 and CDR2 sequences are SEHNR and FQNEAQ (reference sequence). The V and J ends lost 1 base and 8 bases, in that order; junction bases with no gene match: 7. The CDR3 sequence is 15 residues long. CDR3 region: CASSLVPDRDEKLFF. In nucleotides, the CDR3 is TGTGCCAGCAGCTTAGTTCCAGACAGGGACGAAAAACTGTTTTTT.

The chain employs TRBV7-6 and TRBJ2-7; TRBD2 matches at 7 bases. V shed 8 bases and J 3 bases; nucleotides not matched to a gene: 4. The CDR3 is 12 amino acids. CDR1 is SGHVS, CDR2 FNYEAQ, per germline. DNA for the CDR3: TGTGCCAGCCGGGGAGGGATCTACGAGCAGTACTTC. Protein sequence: CASRGGIYEQYF.

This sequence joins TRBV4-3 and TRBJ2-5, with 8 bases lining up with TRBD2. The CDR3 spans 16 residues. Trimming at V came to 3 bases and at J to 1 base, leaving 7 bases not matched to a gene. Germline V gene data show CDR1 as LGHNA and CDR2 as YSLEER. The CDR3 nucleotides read TGCGCCAGCAGCCAGGATCGGGGGGGTTCCCAAGAGACCCAGTACTTC. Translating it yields CASSQDRGGSQETQYF.

This CDR3 reads CASRTDRASEQYF. The CDR3 DNA reads TGTGCCAGCAGGACCGACAGGGCTAGCGAGCAGTACTTC. The chain employs TRBV6-5 and TRBJ2-7; 7 bases align to TRBD1. Germline V lookup: CDR1 MNHEY, CDR2 SVGAGI. The ends lost 6 bases at V and 6 bases at J; junction bases unmatched: 8. This CDR3 is 13 amino acids long.

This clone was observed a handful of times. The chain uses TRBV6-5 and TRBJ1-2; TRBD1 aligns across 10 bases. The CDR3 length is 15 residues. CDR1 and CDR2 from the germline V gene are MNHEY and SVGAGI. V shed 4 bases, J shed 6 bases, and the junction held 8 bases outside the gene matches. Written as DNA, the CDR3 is TGTGCCAGCAGTTCCGCCGGGACAGGGGAGAATGGCTACACCTTC. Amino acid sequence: CASSSAGTGENGYTF.

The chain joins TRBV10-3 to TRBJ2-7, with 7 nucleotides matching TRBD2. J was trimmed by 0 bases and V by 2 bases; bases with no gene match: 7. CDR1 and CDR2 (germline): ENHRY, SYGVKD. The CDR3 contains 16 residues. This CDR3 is CAISEPTSLSSYEQYF. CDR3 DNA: TGTGCCATCAGTGAGCCGACTAGCTTAAGCTCCTACGAGCAGTACTTC.